This T cell receptor beta chain appears in the sequencing data of a study of CD8+ T cells in alopecia areata (dated by TCRdb to the late 2010s). With regard to the full study: The treated patients took part in an open-label pilot trial in which moderate-to-severe alopecia areata was treated with oral tofacitinib at 5 to 10 mg twice daily. Patients received tofacitinib for 6 to 18 months and were then followed off drug for 6 months to check for delayed response and recurrence. Disease severity in treated patients was measured with the SALT score, which quantifies the percentage of affected scalp surface area. To study T cell clonal expansion in alopecia areata, the researchers applied high-throughput TCRbeta sequencing to both the C3H/HeJ mouse model and human patients. On the human side, TCRbeta sequencing was run on scalp tissue and on sorted CD4+ and CD8+ peripheral blood T cells from healthy controls and from alopecia areata patients with either patchy or totalis/universalis disease. Tofacitinib-treated patients had biopsies at baseline and at 4 and 24 weeks of treatment, with a later scalp biopsy in several patients. Scalp clonality was compared among normal scalp (n=4), patchy alopecia areata scalp (n=8), and alopecia totalis/universalis scalp (n=8). The RNA source kit depended on sample type: the PAXgene miRNA kit for fixed scalp, the miRNeasy kit for PBMCs, and the RNeasy kit for mouse skin. Amplification of TCRbeta CDR3 regions was done by immunoSEQ multiplex PCR using 35 Vbeta forward primers and 13 Jbeta reverse primers.

As concerns this clone: The antigen it recognizes is unknown. Relative to the germline gene, one junction end is altered; a read error may explain this.

The intended sense of this specimen's time point label: 24 weeks on oral tofacitinib. The treatment or condition label of this sample denotes: oral pan-JAK inhibitor, 5-10 mg twice daily. From alopecia areata patients, peripheral blood was collected along with lesional scalp punch biopsies. PBMCs were isolated by density centrifugation and stained for CD3, CD4 and CD8, and CD4+ and CD8+ T cells were sorted on a FACSAria. Preparation of the library involved the immunoSEQ multiplex PCR assay. RNA was extracted from all samples and reverse transcribed into cDNA, which served as template for TCR sequencing. SuperScript III was used for first-strand cDNA synthesis, primed with a 2:1 mix of oligo-dT and random hexamers. A synthetic immune receptor repertoire was used to measure amplification bias, and any remaining bias was corrected computationally. Regarding the original processing steps: Raw reads were preprocessed to remove errors, and CDR3 was defined according to IMGT conventions as the region from the conserved cysteine to phenylalanine. Clonality was computed as 1 minus the Shannon entropy, with the entropy normalized by log2 of the number of productive unique TCRs. Scalp TCRbeta sequences were cross-referenced with sorted blood CD4 and CD8 repertoires so that the CD4 or CD8 identity of scalp clones could be inferred. The immuneACCESS repertoire file appears here via TCRdb, limited to in-frame rearrangements. These files lack a portion of the clones; in checked studies, under half of the deficit traces to unresolved V genes, and the cause of the others is not known. The V and J calls and clone size are taken from that table; D and trimming were inferred from the DNA. Counted in this sample were some 170,000 clones; 53% of them appeared once. The ten biggest clones cover 10% to 12% of the sample.

What the study reported, not specific to this receptor: Compared with normal scalp, lesional scalp, particularly in alopecia totalis/universalis, had higher clonality and more expanded CD8+ clones, which suggests antigenic drive. Because the treated cohort was small and had only one nonresponder, larger studies are needed to examine links between baseline CD8+ expansion and response. Unlike mouse skin, where gammadelta T cells dominate, normal human skin contains resident alphabeta T cells that get sequenced too, which complicates analysis of the scalp TCR repertoire. Shared TCR sequences between patients were less evident than in mice, which may be partly attributable to HLA diversity in the patient population. Tofacitinib significantly decreased scalp clonality and the number of expanded CD8+ clones among the top 100 scalp clones. Many expanded lesional clones were found to persist in scalp and blood during tofacitinib treatment, and relapse after treatment cessation may be partly explained by this persistence.

The receptor's source is a human donor with alopecia areata. The sample here was CD8+ T cells sorted from blood, taken at week 24, from a patient treated with tofacitinib.

The CDR3 protein is CAWSVPAGGYLLIF. The DNA sequence is as follows: TGTGCCTGGAGTGTACCAGCGGGGGGCTACCTACTGATCTTC. Recombination connected TRBV30 to TRBJ2-1, with 9 bases in between that match TRBD2. CDR1 and CDR2 (GTSNPN, SVGIG) derive from the germline V gene (reference sequence). The cysteine opens and the phenylalanine closes a CDR3 of 14 amino acids. Only CDR3 DNA remains: 42 bases, in frame from the first base.